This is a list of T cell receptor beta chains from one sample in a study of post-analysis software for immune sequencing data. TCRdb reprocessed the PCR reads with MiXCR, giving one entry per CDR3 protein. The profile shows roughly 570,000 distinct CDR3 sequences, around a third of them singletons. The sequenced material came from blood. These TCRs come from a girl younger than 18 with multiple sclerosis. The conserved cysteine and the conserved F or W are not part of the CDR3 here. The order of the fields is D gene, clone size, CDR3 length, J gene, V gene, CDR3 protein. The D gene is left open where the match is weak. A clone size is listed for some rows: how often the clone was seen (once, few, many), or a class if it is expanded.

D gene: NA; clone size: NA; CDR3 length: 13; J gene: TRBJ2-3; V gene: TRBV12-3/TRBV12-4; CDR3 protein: ASSISGTPTDTQY
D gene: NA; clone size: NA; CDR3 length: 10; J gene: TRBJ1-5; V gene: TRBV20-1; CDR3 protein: SARAPSQPQH
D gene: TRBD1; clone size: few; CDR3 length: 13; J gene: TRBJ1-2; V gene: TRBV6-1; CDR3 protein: ASSGRDRGAYGYT
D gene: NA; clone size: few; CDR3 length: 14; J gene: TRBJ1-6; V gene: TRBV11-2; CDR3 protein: ASSSLDRGYNSPLH
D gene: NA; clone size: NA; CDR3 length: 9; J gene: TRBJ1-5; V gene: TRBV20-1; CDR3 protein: SVRPNQPQH
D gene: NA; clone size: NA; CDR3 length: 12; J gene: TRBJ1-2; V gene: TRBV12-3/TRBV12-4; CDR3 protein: ASSHRPEIGGYT
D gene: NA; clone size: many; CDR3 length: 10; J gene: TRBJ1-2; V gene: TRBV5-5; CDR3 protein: ASSYAEDGYT
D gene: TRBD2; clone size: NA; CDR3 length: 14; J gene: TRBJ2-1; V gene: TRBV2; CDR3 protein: ASSDLAGDSYNEQF
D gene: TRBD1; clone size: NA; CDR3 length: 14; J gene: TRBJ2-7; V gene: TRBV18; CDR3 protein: ASSPTGTGESYEQY
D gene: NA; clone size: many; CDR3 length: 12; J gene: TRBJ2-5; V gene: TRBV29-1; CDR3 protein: STRGGGLEETQY
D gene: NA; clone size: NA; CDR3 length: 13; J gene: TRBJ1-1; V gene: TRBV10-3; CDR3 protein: AVRKKQGMNTEAF
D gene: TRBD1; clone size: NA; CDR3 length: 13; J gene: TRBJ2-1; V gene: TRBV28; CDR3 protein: ASSLRTGFYNEQF
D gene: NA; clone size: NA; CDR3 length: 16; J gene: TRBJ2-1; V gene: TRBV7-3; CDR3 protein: ASSLNGLLGVAPNEQF
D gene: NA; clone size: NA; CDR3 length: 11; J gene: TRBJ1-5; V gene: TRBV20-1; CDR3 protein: SATDGLGQPQH
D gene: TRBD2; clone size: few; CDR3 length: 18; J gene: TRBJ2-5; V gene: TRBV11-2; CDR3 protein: ASSSRRRRIAGDSQETQY
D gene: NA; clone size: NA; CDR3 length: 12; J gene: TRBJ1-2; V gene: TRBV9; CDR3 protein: ASSVLGGLSGYT
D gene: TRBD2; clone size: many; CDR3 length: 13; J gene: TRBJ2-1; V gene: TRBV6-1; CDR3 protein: ASSVSGSSYNEQF
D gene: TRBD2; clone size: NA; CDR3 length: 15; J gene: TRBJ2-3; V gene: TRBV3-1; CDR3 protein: ASSQDGLAESTDTQY
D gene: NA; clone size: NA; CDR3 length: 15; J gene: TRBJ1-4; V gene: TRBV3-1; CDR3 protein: ASSQDDLGGKSEKLF
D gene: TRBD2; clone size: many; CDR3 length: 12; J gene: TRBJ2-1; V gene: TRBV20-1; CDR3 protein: SAGTSDAYNEQF
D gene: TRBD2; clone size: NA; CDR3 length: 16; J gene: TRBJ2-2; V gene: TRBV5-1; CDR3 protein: ASRPPTSGGANTGELF
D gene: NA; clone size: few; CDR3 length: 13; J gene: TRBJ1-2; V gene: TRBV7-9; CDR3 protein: ASSLTGIPNYGYT
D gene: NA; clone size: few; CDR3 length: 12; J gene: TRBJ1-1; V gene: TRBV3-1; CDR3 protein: ASSPSGYNTEAF
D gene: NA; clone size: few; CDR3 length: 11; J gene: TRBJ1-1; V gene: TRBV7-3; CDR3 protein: ASSFAEGTEAF
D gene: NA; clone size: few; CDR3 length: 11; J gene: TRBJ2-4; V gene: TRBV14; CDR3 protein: ASSQWTKNIQY
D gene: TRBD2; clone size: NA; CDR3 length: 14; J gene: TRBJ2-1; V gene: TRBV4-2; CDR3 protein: ASSQGSGTSGNEQF
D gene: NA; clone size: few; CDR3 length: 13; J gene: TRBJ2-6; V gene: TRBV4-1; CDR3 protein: ASSQLVSGANVLT
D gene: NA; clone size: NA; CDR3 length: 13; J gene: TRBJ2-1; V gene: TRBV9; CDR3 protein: ASSNYRDSDNERF
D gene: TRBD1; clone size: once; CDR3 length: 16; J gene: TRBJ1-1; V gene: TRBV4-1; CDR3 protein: ASSQGTGDLVLGTEAF